The T cell receptor beta chain under discussion was sequenced for a study of post-analysis software for immune sequencing data (dated by TCRdb to the mid-2010s). In the study overall: Recorded disease courses included relapsing-remitting, secondary progressive and progressive-relapsing multiple sclerosis, with some patients lacking subtype annotation. Patient repertoires were compared against ten to eleven previously published healthy control repertoires from donors aged roughly 6 to 26 years. A subset of samples was prepared in parallel using single-end sample barcoding, then pooled and co-amplified after Illumina adapter ligation.

To note about this clonotype: No antigen is known for it. Base qualities are not recorded, but no much larger clone differs from it by a single base.

TCR beta repertoires were profiled from peripheral blood of under 15 young patients with multiple sclerosis to demonstrate the VDJtools post-analysis software. The multiple sclerosis patients were children and adolescents ranging in age from about 6 to 17 years. CDR1 and CDR2 are read off the germline V gene (reference sequence) as LNHNV and YYDKDF. The CDR3 goes from the cysteine to the phenylalanine over 14 residues. This entry keeps only the CDR3 DNA: 42 bases, framed from base 1. V drops 3 bases and J drops 7 bases, leaving 15 bases in between. What the authors observed across the whole study: The control group was slightly older than the multiple sclerosis patient group. When samples were clustered directly using the F measure, samples prepared in the same batch co-clustered strongly, which prompted a batch-effect correction. Compared with controls, multiple sclerosis patients had significantly lower normalized Chao1 diversity, a finding suggesting substantial peripheral T-cell clonal expansion. Significantly higher frequencies in patients than in controls were found for roughly 5 TRBV segments, including TRBV5-6, TRBV5-1 and TRBV20-1.

The library came from PCR. The sequencing machine was an Illumina HiSeq 2500. To reduce PCR and sequencing biases, unique molecular identifiers were built into the TCR beta cDNA libraries. About 500,000 cDNA molecules were obtained for every 1 to 10 million input T cells, so each molecule roughly corresponded to one T cell. The same protocol used for the earlier healthy control dataset was applied to prepare and sequence the patient libraries. Within a given batch, samples were prepared together, multiplexed and sequenced on the same HiSeq lane. The published analysis was carried out like this. Raw barcoded reads were processed with MIGEC, and single-read molecular identifier groups were discarded before consensus assembly and CDR3 extraction. Clonotype tables were post-analysed with VDJtools, normalizing diversity by down-sampling all datasets to the smallest sample size. To correct batch-related cross-sample contamination, repertoire overlap clustering matched CDR3 amino acid sequences but not nucleotide sequences. The raw public reads went through TCRdb reprocessing: fastp at Q25, MiXCR clone calling, in-frame beta chains kept. Rows with one shared CDR3 protein collapse into an entry with the most common genes and DNA. These V and J calls derive from TCRdb rather than the authors' analysis. Present in this sample are about 770,000 distinct CDR3 sequences, approximately 44% of which were seen just once. The top ten constitute 4.9% of the sample.

Sequenced sample: blood. This TCR derives from a girl between 5 and 17 years old with multiple sclerosis. Here the chain combines TRBV15 and TRBJ2-5; a weak D assignment points to TRBD1 (6 bases agree). The CDR3 in this case is CATSSRDKKGTQYF. The DNA sequence is given as TGTGCCACCAGCAGCCGGGACAAAAAGGGGACCCAGTACTTC.